Detailed here is one TCR beta chain. Its binding antigen is unknown. No base-level quality is on record; no much larger clone is a single base apart. The data were obtained in a study of cytomegalovirus exposure and HLA in healthy donors (dated by TCRdb to the late 2010s). As for the study more broadly: An earlier analysis of approximately 640 of the donors reported roughly 270 Gb of sequence data and roughly 110 million unique TCR beta sequences from 190 million or so T cells. Among some 400 genotyped donors of the cohort, an average of 235,054 unique TCR beta nucleotide sequences were sequenced per donor, around a sixth of them non-productive. Donor age, sex, ethnicity and CMV serostatus were compiled alongside the repertoire data. Typing coverage varied by locus: about 620-630 donors for A, B, C, DRB1 and DQB1; 522 for DQA1; about 590 for DPA1; under 490 for DPB1. Genome-wide SNP genotypes for about three fifths of the 666 donors were used in a later genetic analysis, which treated that subset as a discovery cohort. An earlier analysis of roughly 580 of the donors used high-throughput TCR beta sequencing to judge whether each TCR beta V gene segment behaved as functional or pseudogenic. In a later analysis, previously published TCR beta repertoires from some 640 donors were re-analyzed and high-resolution HLA genotyping was added so that TCR occurrence patterns could be studied. The study aimed to test whether cataloging public T cell receptors could reveal signatures of past pathogen exposure. Roughly five DR-DQ haplotypes were treated as single units for association and clustering because of strong linkage in the cohort. Both class I and class II loci were covered by HLA typing, at four-digit resolution. Roughly 310 gigabases of sequencing data and around 87 million unique TCR sequences were included in an early release covering 500 to 750 HLA-typed donors. Among the roughly 390 genotyped donors, under 90% belonged to the genetic ancestry cluster associated with self-reported Caucasian donors. All discovery cohort repertoires had been generated using a single sequencing platform. Using immunosequencing, the study profiled T cell repertoires from 500 to 800 subjects and related those repertoires to cytomegalovirus serostatus. In addition to the first cohort of 500 to 850 subjects, a separate validation cohort of about 120 different subjects was used. Rather than drawing on any new phenotypic data, the later analysis identified candidate immune exposures from TCR beta sequences and the way those sequences occurred across donors. To predict cytomegalovirus infection status, the study combined high-throughput TCR immunosequencing, statistical association of individual TCRs with disease status, and machine learning. Results the study describes overall, beyond this receptor: The earlier analysis of a few hundred of the donors excluded roughly 17 rarely observed V segments, including chromosome 9 orphons, because counts were too low. The study listed 164 TCR beta chains as associated with cytomegalovirus. Most TCR sequences were observed very rarely across donors, whereas some public TCRs were present in many individuals. According to the authors, the approach could potentially be generalized to other disease states and immunological phenotypes. In a later analysis, several top co-occurrence clusters were reported to appear linked to parvovirus B19, influenza, CMV and Epstein-Barr virus. In a later analysis, HLA-associated TCR beta chains were found to be more clonally expanded and to have lower generation probabilities than equally common non-associated chains. When HLA alleles, especially DR and DQ, strongly co-occurred, attributing TCR associations to individual alleles was difficult. A further reported finding was that TCR beta sequences accurately predicted the HLA-A and HLA-B alleles for most subjects in the first cohort. Presence/absence analyses assumed roughly uniform sequencing depth across donors, an assumption that may not hold. In a later analysis, most CMV-associated TCR beta chains were found to appear HLA-restricted, with HLA associations seemingly driven largely by CMV exposure. Because the 87-base-pair reads could not distinguish some IMGT-functional V segments, including TRBV6-2 and TRBV6-3, those segments were excluded. In an earlier analysis of around 600 of the donors, most TCR beta V segments were observed in productive rearrangements about 90% or about 30% of the time, broadly matching IMGT annotations. In vitro tests confirmed that a few of the cytomegalovirus-associated TCR beta chains recognize cytomegalovirus antigens. A cluster of highly shared sequence variants was judged likely to represent a technical artifact of the sequencing pipeline. In this cohort, only TCR beta chains were sequenced, and detectable features were limited by the absence of alpha or paired-chain data. Because some donors lacked HLA typing at each locus, the association tests relied only on the typed subset. Specific HLA alleles were associated with 15,000 to 20,000 TCR beta sequences at a false discovery rate of 0.05 in a later analysis. Immune exposure information for the cohort was limited to CMV serostatus. In a later genetic analysis, fewer N-insertions in productive TCRs were reported among donors in an Asian-associated ancestry cluster than the roughly 700-donor mean. In a later analysis, the rate of TCR association differed among HLA loci, with DRB1 alleles having the most associated TCRs and HLA-C alleles having the fewest. Linkage disequilibrium might explain the correlated functional status among segregating V segments, but an unknown experimental factor could not be excluded. In both the original and validation cohorts, the classifier was reported to diagnose cytomegalovirus status with high specificity and sensitivity. An association between a missense DCLRE1C variant and V-gene and J-gene trimming of TCR beta chains was found in a later genetic analysis and replicated in an independent cohort.

The cohort was made up of around 720 healthy bone marrow donors. At the time of sampling, every cohort member was nominally healthy, though immune exposures that went unrecorded were likely present. The donor was CMV seronegative and belonged to the group of around 400 seronegative cohort members. Every donor gave a peripheral blood sample, and the peripheral blood mononuclear cells from that sample were used for TCR beta sequencing. Genomic DNA was extracted from the blood cell samples with the Qiagen DNeasy Blood Extraction Kit. The library was obtained by the immunoSEQ multiplex PCR assay. For the multiplex PCR, a mixture combining 60 forward primers for TCR Vbeta segments and 13 reverse primers for TCR Jbeta segments was used. A multiplex PCR assay on genomic DNA amplified the CDR3 region of rearranged TCR beta genes. The amplified TCR beta libraries were sequenced on the Illumina HiSeq System as 87-base-pair reads. The original methods were these. Across the 670 or so repertoires, a later analysis counted some 81 million unique TCR beta chains, around 10 million of which were shared by at least two donors. To remove PCR and sequencing errors, raw reads were error-corrected and collapsed into unique sequences using a nearest-neighbor algorithm that merged closely related sequences. To assign V, D and J gene segments, CDR3 sequences were aligned to IMGT reference sequences. For a sequence to be retained, a match of at least six nucleotides to both a V gene segment and a J gene segment was required. Rearrangements were called productive when the CDR3 lacked stop codons and stayed in frame with V and J; all others were non-productive. Following IMGT convention, CDR3 was defined as the stretch from the second conserved V-encoded cysteine to the conserved J-encoded phenylalanine. The earlier analysis of about 590 of the donors excluded sequences that lacked an unambiguous match to a single V gene segment. An earlier analysis of approximately 590 of the donors classified V segments as functional when productive rearrangements were above 56.7% and as segregating when the standard deviation between donors was above 5%. A statistical classification framework was built to diagnose cytomegalovirus status from the catalog of TCR beta chain sequences. In a later analysis, V and J genes were assigned by comparing TCR nucleotide sequences against IMGT/GENE-DB human TR gene sequences. Using the TCRdist pipeline, a later analysis assigned CDR3 sequences along with most-parsimonious VDJ recombination scenarios. In a later analysis, each TCR beta chain was defined by its CDR3 amino acid sequence together with its V-gene family, and reads without a unique V-gene family were excluded. To address suspected cross-contamination and a sequencing artifact, a later analysis removed approximately 600 highly shared, low-generation-probability nucleotide sequences. For each public chain, a later analysis derived a clonal expansion index from normalized ranks of inferred template counts within each repertoire. In a later analysis, generation probabilities were computed with a VDJ recombination model fitted to out-of-frame rearrangements, and the resulting probabilities were checked against IGoR. Hypergeometric tests were used in a later analysis to score TCR-TCR, TCR-HLA and TCR-CMV co-occurrence, with a repertoire-size bias correction applied to the TCR pairs. To estimate false discovery rates, a later analysis permuted the HLA or CMV assignments 20 times. A later analysis grouped co-occurring TCRs with DBSCAN, adding TCRdist sequence similarity when clustering within HLA-allele-positive subsets. Co-occurrence clustering excluded repertoires with fewer than 30,000 or more than 120,000 public chains, plus five with anomalous nucleotide sharing. What TCRdb holds here is the immuneACCESS table cut down to in-frame rearrangements. Part of the clones is not present; checked against another copy, under half of the missing clones reflect an unresolved V gene, and the others are unexplained. V and J calls and clone size are as listed in that table; D and trimming were resolved from the DNA. The sample profile shows 100,000 or so clones; 80% to 90% of them were found once. The top ten clonotypes cover roughly 1.2% of the sample.

CDR1 MDHEN and CDR2 SYDVKM were looked up in the germline V gene. V loses 5 bases, J loses 4 bases, and the germline ends lie 15 bases apart. The CDR3 numbers 14 residues from cysteine through phenylalanine. Of all the DNA, just the CDR3 is kept, 42 bases in frame from base 1. This clonotype was sampled from a woman in her late teens or twenties in good health and CMV-seronegative. Rearrangement joined TRBV28 to TRBJ2-7; D gene: possibly TRBD2, on 6 matching bases. Sequencing was carried out using PBMCs. The DNA sequence is TGTGCCAGCAGTACTAGCCGGAGAAGATACGAGCAGTACTTC. The resulting protein is CASSTSRRRYEQYF.